What follows describes a single TCR beta chain. What antigen it recognizes has not been identified. No base quality values were provided; no much bigger clone lies one nucleotide off. V drops 2 bases and J drops 1 base, leaving 12 bases in between. The CDR3 runs 15 amino acids, cysteine and phenylalanine included. Of all the DNA, just the CDR3 is kept, 45 bases in frame from base 1. CDR1 and CDR2 (MGHRA, YSYEKL) derive from the germline V gene. This record belongs to a study of blood T cell repertoires in COVID-19 (dated by TCRdb to 2019 to 2021). With respect to the entire study: Samples covering the acute and convalescent phases of COVID-19 were provided by collaborators in the United States, Italy and Spain. The material from the prospective study consisted of cDNA or gDNA derived from T cells, B-cell-depleted T cells, or PBMCs. Subjects who had been exposed to COVID-19, were actively infected with it, or had recovered from it provided the deeply sampled blood TCRbeta repertoires that made up the dataset. The repertoires were released in a freely available public database intended as a resource for research on the immune response to SARS-CoV-2. The samples were drawn from two sources: the first 160 participants of the ongoing ImmuneRACE study, and approximately 1,300 subjects contributed by 6 global collaborators. Nearly every sample came with metadata listing a de-identified subject ID, COVID-19 status, age in years and sex. Where available, HLA class I and class II types were obtained from metadata supplied by the sample provider rather than from assay-based typing. What the authors observed across the whole study: The quantity of clinical and demographic metadata differed by source and by participant and was supplied without curation.

TCRbeta CDR3 regions were amplified from genomic DNA by means of the immunoSEQ Assay, a bias-controlled multiplex PCR. The authors processed their data as follows. Nucleated cell counts per sample were estimated from amplification of reference gene primers within the assay. To quantify the absolute abundance of each unique TCRbeta CDR3 rearrangement, sequence reads were collapsed and filtered. For each sample, productive Simpson clonality was calculated by taking the square root of Simpson's diversity index across productive rearrangements. In TCRdb, the immuneACCESS table is reduced to in-frame sequences with V and J assigned. These tables do not hold every clone; where another copy was compared, an unresolved V gene accounts for under half, and the others remain unexplained. For V, J and clone size, that table is used; D and trimming come from the DNA. The sample profile shows over 250,000 clones; around nine tenths of them were found once. Around 14% of the sample lies in the top ten.

At one collaborating source in Seattle, patients were enrolled during active infection and were followed longitudinally through the course of disease. Whole blood was collected in K2EDTA tubes by collaborating institutions according to the institutions' own protocols. For TCRbeta analysis, collaborator samples were shipped as frozen whole blood, as isolated PBMCs, or as DNA extracted from either sample type. Sequenced: peripheral blood. The clonotype originates from a woman aged 70-85 years with COVID-19, enrolled during active disease. Here the chain combines TRBV4-1 and TRBJ2-7, and TRBD1 may be the D gene, going by 6 matching bases. CDR3 sequence: CASSQPIQGSYEQYF. The sequence in DNA is TGCGCCAGCAGCCAACCCATACAGGGTTCCTACGAGCAGTACTTC.